These 9 T cell receptor beta chains were all obtained from the same sample, sequenced in a study of T-cell reconstitution after alpha-beta-depleted transplantation in children. As it was prepared, the TCRbeta library received unique molecular identifiers. TCRdb called the PCR reads again in MiXCR, with one record for every CDR3 protein. The top ten clones hold roughly 30% of a sample with 210,000 or so distinct CDR3 sequences, approximately 10% of them seen once. The sample consisted of PBMCs, taken before TCRalphabeta/CD19-depleted stem cell transplant. The receptors derive from a child younger than two with acute myeloid leukemia, due to receive a stem cell transplant.

This clonotype was seen many times. The V call is TRBV20-1, the J call TRBJ2-7; the D gene is possibly TRBD1 (5 bases). The CDR3 is made up of 15 amino acids. From germline, CDR1 is DFQATT and CDR2 SNEGSKA (reference sequence). V was shortened by 0 bases and J by 0 bases, with 12 bases between the two germline ends. CDR3 in DNA: TGCAGTGCTAGAGATTCGAGGACATTCTCCTACGAGCAGTACTTC. This encodes CSARDSRTFSYEQYF.

This clonotype was recorded a few times. This chain joins TRBV5-6 and TRBJ2-1; 7 nucleotides match TRBD2. Germline assignment: CDR1 SGHDT and CDR2 YYEEEE. Losses at the gene ends were 3 bases for V and 7 bases for J; bases not matched to a gene: 25. This CDR3 is built from 20 residues. DNA for the CDR3: TGTGCCAGCAGCTCCCTTGACGCTCGAGGCAGGGAGGGTCCGGGTAATGAGCAGTTCTTC. Translating it yields CASSSLDARGREGPGNEQFF.

This clonotype was seen ten or more times. CDR3 in DNA: TGCGCCAGCAGTGACCGGGGCGAGCAGTTCTTC. It is translated as CASSDRGEQFF. The V call is TRBV10-2, the J call TRBJ2-1; tentatively, D is TRBD1 or TRBD2 (5 bases each). Trimming took 3 bases from V and 10 from J, leaving 7 bases between them. Germline assignment: CDR1 WSHSY and CDR2 SAAADI. The CDR3 runs 11 residues.

This clonotype was recorded at least ten times. The chain is built from TRBV4-1 and TRBJ1-2; the match to TRBD1 covers 9 bases. V trimming: 1 base; J trimming: 8 bases; junction bases outside the gene matches: 5. The germline V gene encodes CDR1 MGHRA and CDR2 YSYEKL. The CDR3 contains 14 residues. CDR3 sequence reads: CASSQGGTGQGYTF. The CDR3 region has the DNA TGCGCCAGCAGCCAAGGAGGGACAGGGCAGGGCTACACCTTC.

This clonotype was seen repeatedly, ten times or more. CDR3 loop: CASRKTSGSPNEQFF. CDR3 nucleotide sequence: TGTGCCAGCAGGAAGACTAGCGGGAGTCCCAATGAGCAGTTCTTC. J is TRBJ2-1 and V is TRBV11-2; 12 bases line up with TRBD2. Germline V gene sequence: CDR1 SGHAT, CDR2 FQNNGV. V shed 6 bases, J shed 6 bases, and the junction held 6 bases outside the gene matches. The CDR3 consists of 15 residues.

The rearrangement joins TRBV20-1 to TRBJ1-5, with D tentatively TRBD1 (6 bases). CDR1 is DFQATT, CDR2 SNEGSKA, per germline (reference sequence). Trimming removed 1 base at V and 2 bases at J, with 27 bases between. CDR3 size: 20 residues. DNA for the CDR3: TGCAGTGCTAGAGGATGGGAAGGGGACACCGCCCTTATCGGCAATCAGCCCCAGCATTTT. Translated, it gives CSARGWEGDTALIGNQPQHF.

This clonotype was counted many times. The V and J genes are TRBV14 and TRBJ2-1; D is possibly TRBD1 (5 bases). CDR1 is SGHDN and CDR2 is FVKESK in the germline V gene. The V end was cut by 0 bases, the J end by 7 bases, with 7 bases between. This CDR3 comprises 13 residues. The CDR3 sequence: CASSQDRTNEQFF. The DNA of the CDR3 is TGTGCCAGCAGCCAAGATAGGACAAATGAGCAGTTCTTC.

This clonotype was recorded many times. The chain has TRBV20-1 and TRBJ1-5; no reliable D call. CDR3 length: 14 residues. CDR1 and CDR2 (germline): DFQATT, SNEGSKA (reference sequence). Trimming took off 3 bases at V and 4 bases at J, with 13 bases between the two ends. Written as DNA, the CDR3 is TGCAGTGCTAGTTTGTCGAACGGTAATCAGCCCCAGCATTTT. Residues: CSASLSNGNQPQHF.

In its sample, this clonotype was seen many times. The chain employs TRBV14 and TRBJ2-1; 8 bases map to TRBD2. Trimming cost V 4 bases and J 7 bases; bases outside gene matches: 12. In germline, CDR1 is SGHDN, CDR2 FVKESK. The CDR3 has 16 amino acids. The CDR3 protein is CASSPSLAGNRNEQFF. CDR3 in DNA: TGTGCCAGCAGCCCAAGTCTAGCGGGTAATAGAAATGAGCAGTTCTTC.